This TCR beta chain was sequenced in a study of cytomegalovirus exposure and HLA in healthy donors. Looked up from germline, CDR1 is SGHNT and CDR2 is YYREEE (reference sequence). The V gene end was trimmed by 4 bases and the J gene end by 2 bases; junction bases not matched to a gene: 5. This CDR3 has 14 residues. TCRdb's table, derived via immunoSEQ multiplex PCR, lists solely in-frame clones and lacks some. The data contain approximately 54,000 clones, about 92% of them singletons. Sample: PBMCs. The chain is built from TRBV5-4 and TRBJ1-2; TRBD1 matches at 7 bases. This TCR derives from a woman aged 18-29 years in good health and CMV-seropositive. The CDR3 nucleotides read TGTGCCAGCAGCGGCGGGACAGTAAACTATGGCTACACCTTC. This translates into CASSGGTVNYGYTF. The full variable domain, its missing parts supplied by reference TRBV5-4 and TRBJ1-2, is ETGVTQSPTHLIKTRGQQVTLRCSSQSGHNTVSWYQQALGQGPQFIFQYYREEENGRGNFPPRFSGLQFPNYSSELNVNALELDDSALYLCASSGGTVNYGYTFGSGTRLTVV.